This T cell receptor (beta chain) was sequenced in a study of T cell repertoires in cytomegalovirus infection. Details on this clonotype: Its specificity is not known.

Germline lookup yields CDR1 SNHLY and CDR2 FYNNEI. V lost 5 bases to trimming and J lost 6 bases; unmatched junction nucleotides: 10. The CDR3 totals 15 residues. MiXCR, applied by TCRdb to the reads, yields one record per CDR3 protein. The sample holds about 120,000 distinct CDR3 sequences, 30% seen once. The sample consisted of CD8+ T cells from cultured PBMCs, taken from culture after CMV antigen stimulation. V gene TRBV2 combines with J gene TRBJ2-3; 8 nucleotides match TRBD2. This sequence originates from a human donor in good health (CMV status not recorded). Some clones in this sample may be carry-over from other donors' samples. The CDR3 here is CASSPGPPGGDTQYF. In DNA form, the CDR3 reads TGTGCCAGCAGTCCCGGGCCCCCGGGAGGGGATACGCAGTATTTT.